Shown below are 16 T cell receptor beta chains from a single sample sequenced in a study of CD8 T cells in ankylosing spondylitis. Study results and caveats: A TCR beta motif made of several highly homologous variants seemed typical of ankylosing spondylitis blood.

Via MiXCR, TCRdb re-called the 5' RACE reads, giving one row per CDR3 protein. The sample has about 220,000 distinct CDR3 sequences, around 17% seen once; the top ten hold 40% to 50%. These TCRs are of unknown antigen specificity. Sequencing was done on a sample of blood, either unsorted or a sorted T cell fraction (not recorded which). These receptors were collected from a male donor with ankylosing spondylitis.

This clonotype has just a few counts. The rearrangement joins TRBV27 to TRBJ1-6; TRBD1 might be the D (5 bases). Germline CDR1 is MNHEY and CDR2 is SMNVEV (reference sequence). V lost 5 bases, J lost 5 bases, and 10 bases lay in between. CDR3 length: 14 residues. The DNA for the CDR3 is TGTGCCAGCAGTGCCGGGACGGATAATTCACCCCTCCACTTT. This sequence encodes CASSAGTDNSPLHF.

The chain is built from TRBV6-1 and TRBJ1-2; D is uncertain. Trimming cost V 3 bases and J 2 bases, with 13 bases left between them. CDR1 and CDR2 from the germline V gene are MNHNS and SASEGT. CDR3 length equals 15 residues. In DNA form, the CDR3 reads TGTGCCAGCAGTGATGGGATAACCGACAACTATGGCTACACCTTC. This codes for CASSDGITDNYGYTF.

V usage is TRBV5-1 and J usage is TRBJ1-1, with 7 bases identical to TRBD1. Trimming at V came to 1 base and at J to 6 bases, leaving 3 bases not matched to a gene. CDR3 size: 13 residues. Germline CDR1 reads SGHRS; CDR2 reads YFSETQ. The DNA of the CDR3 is TGCGCCAGCAGCTTGTTTCAGGGGGCTGAAGCTTTCTTT. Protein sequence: CASSLFQGAEAFF.

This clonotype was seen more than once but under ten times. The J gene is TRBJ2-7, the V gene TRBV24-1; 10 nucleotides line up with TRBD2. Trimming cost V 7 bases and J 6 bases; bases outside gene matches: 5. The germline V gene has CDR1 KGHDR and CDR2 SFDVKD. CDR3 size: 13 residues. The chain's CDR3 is CATREREGTEQYF. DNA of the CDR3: TGTGCCACCAGAGAGCGGGAGGGAACCGAGCAGTACTTC.

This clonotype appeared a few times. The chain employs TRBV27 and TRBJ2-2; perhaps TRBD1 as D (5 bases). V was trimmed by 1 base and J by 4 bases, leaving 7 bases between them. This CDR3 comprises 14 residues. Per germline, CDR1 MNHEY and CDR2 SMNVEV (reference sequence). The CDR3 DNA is TGTGCCAGCAGTTTATTGGGGCTCACCGGGGAGCTGTTTTTT. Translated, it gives CASSLLGLTGELFF.

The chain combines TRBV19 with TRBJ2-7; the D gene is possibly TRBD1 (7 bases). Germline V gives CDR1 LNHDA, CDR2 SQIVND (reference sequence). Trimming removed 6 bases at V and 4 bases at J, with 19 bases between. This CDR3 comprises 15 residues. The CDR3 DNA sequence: TGTGCCAGTAGGGGAGGTACCGGGACAGTGTACGAGCAGTACTTC. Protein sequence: CASRGGTGTVYEQYF.

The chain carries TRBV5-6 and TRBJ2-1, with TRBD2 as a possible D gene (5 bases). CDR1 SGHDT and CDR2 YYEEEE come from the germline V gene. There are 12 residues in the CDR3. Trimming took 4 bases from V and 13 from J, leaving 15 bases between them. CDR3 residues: CASSPGGQDQFF. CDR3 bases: TGTGCCAGCAGCCCAGGAGGCCAGGACCAGTTCTTC.

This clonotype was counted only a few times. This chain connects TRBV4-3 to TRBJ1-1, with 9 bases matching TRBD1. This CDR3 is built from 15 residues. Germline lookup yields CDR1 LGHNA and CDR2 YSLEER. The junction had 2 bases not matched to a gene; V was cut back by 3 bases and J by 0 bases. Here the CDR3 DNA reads TGCGCCAGCAGCCAGGACAGGGGCATGAACACTGAAGCTTTCTTT. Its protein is CASSQDRGMNTEAFF.

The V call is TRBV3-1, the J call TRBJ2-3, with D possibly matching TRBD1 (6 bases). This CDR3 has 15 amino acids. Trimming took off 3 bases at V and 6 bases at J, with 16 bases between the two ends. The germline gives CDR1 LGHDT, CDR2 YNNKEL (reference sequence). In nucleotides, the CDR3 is TGTGCCAGCAGCCAGGGGGCGATGACGCTCGATACGCAGTATTTT. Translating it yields CASSQGAMTLDTQYF.

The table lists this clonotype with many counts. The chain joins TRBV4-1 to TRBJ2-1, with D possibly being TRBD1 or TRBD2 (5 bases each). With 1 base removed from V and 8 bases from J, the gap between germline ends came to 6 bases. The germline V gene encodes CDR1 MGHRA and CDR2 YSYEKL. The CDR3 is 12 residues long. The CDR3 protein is CASSQVGDEQFF. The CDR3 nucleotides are TGCGCCAGCAGCCAAGTGGGGGATGAGCAGTTCTTC.

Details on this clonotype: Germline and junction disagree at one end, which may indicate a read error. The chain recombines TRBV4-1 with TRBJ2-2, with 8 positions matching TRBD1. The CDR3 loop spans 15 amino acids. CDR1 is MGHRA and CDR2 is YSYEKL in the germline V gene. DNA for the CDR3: TGCGTCAGCAGCCCTAGGACAGGGCGTCCCGGGGAGCTGTTTTTT. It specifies CVSSPRTGRPGELFF.

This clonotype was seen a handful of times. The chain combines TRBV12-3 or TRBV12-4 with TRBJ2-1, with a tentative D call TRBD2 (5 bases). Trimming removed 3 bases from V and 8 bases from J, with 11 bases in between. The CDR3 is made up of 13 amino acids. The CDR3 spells CASSFRGFYEQFF. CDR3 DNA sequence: TGTGCCAGCAGTTTTCGGGGTTTCTATGAGCAGTTCTTC.

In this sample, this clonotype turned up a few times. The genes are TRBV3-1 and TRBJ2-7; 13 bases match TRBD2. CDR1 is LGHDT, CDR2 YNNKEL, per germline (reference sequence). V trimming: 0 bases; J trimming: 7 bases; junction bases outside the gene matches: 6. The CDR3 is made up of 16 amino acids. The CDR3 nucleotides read TGTGCCAGCAGCCAAGACGGGACTAGCGGGACCTGGGAGCAGTACTTC. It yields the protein CASSQDGTSGTWEQYF.

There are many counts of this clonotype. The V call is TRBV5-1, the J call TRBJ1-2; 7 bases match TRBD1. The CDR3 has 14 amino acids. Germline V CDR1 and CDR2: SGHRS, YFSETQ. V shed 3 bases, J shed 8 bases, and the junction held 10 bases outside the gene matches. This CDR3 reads CASSSTQGIIGYTF. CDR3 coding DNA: TGCGCCAGCAGCTCCACACAGGGGATTATCGGCTACACCTTC. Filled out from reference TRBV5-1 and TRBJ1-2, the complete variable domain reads KAGVTQTPRYLIKTRGQQVTLSCSPISGHRSVSWYQQTPGQGLQFLFEYFSETQRNKGNFPGRFSGRQFSNSRSEMNVSTLELGDSALYLCASSSTQGIIGYTFGSGTRLTVV.

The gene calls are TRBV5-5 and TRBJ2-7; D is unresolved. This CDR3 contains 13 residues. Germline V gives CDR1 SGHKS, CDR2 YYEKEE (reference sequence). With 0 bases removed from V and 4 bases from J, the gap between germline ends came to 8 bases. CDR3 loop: CASSLASLYEQYF. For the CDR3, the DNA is TGTGCCAGCAGCTTGGCCTCGCTATACGAGCAGTACTTC.

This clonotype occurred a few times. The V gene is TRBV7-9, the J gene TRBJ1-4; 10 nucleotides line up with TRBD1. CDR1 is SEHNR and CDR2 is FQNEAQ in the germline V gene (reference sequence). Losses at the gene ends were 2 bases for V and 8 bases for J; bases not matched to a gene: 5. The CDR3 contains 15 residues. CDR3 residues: CASSLFGQGDEKLFF. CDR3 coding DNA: TGTGCCAGCAGCTTATTCGGACAGGGGGACGAAAAACTGTTTTTT.